This T cell receptor beta chain was identified in a study of spatial heterogeneity in lung cancer. Turning to the study itself: Where they were available, follow-up PBMC samples were sequenced, at a median of around 26 months after resection. The count of detected beta-chain sequences consistently exceeded that of alpha-chain sequences.

Every cDNA TCR molecule received its own unique molecular identifier. One entry per CDR3 protein results from TCRdb running MiXCR on the 5' RACE reads. The data contain around 120,000 distinct CDR3 sequences, less than 15% of them singletons. The germline gives CDR1 SGHRS, CDR2 YFSETQ. J gave up 3 bases and V 2 bases, and 2 bases lay outside the gene matches. CDR3 length: 14 residues. Findings of the study overall: The appearance of ubiquitous expanded tumor TCRs in blood was greater at resection than follow-up.

The time point here: blood at routine non-recurrence follow-up after resection. From tumor, nontumor lung or frozen PBMC, whole RNA was taken unsorted for sequencing. As concerns this clonotype: The antigen remains unidentified.

This TCR was recovered from a male donor with early-stage non-small cell lung cancer. This chain links TRBV5-1 with TRBJ2-5; 9 nucleotides match TRBD1. The sequenced sample was PBMCs, obtained at follow-up. The CDR3 DNA reads as TGCGCCAGCAGCTTTCGGACAGGGGAAGAGACCCAGTACTTC. It translates to CASSFRTGEETQYF.